One sample yielded the 21 T cell receptor beta chains listed below, sequenced in a study of Graves' ophthalmopathy and Graves' hyperthyroidism. Amplification of TCR beta CDR3 regions used RNA transcripts. A first-round RT-PCR used HTBI primers, followed by a second-round multiplex PCR. MiXCR was run by TCRdb on the multiplex PCR reads, yielding one entry per CDR3 protein. In the table there are hundreds of thousands of distinct CDR3 sequences, 45% of which are singletons. Sequencing used peripheral blood. The receptor source for this set is an adult man with Graves' ophthalmopathy.

This clonotype was counted a few times. J is TRBJ2-5 and V is TRBV12-3 or TRBV12-4; D is uncertain. V lost 1 base, J lost 9 bases, and 9 bases lay in between. The CDR3 runs 12 residues. The CDR3 bases are TGTGCCAGCAGTTTAGGGCCTAGGTCCCAGTACTTC. This sequence encodes CASSLGPRSQYF.

The chain uses TRBV7-2 and TRBJ2-2; perhaps D is TRBD1 or TRBD2 (6 bases each). The CDR3 covers 16 residues. Trimming took 6 bases from V and 6 from J, leaving 20 bases between them. The germline gives CDR1 SGHTA, CDR2 FQGNSA. The CDR3, as DNA: TGTGCCAGCAGGCATCCCAACGGGGGCTTTTCCGGGGAGCTGTTTTTT. It is translated as CASRHPNGGFSGELFF.

This chain connects TRBV9 to TRBJ1-2; the D is unclear. CDR3 length equals 14 residues. V lost 0 bases to trimming and J lost 8 bases, with 14 bases between them. CDR1 and CDR2 from the germline V gene are SGDLS and YYNGEE. In DNA, the CDR3 is TGTGCCAGCAGCGTAGAGTGGACCTCGGGAGGCTACACCTTC. It codes for CASSVEWTSGGYTF.

The genes are TRBV29-1 and TRBJ2-7; unclear D gene. The CDR3 runs 14 residues. V was pared by 3 bases and J by 0 bases, with 12 bases between. The germline gives CDR1 SQVTM, CDR2 ANQGSEA. CDR3 amino acids: CSVEIGLASYEQYF. DNA of the CDR3: TGCAGCGTTGAGATAGGGTTGGCCTCCTACGAGCAGTACTTC.

This clonotype appeared many times. The chain uses TRBV20-1 and TRBJ2-5; 8 bases match TRBD1. The CDR3 sequence is 13 residues long. Per germline, CDR1 DFQATT and CDR2 SNEGSKA (reference sequence). V was clipped by 2 bases and J by 7 bases; unmatched bases: 6. CDR3 sequence: CSARLAGTGTQYF. In DNA, the CDR3 is TGCAGTGCTAGATTGGCGGGGACAGGGACCCAGTACTTC.

This clonotype was seen only a few times. The CDR3 coding sequence is TGTGCCAGCAGCTTCATGGGCACCTATAATTCACCCCTCCACTTT. Translating gives CASSFMGTYNSPLHF. This rearrangement joins TRBV5-8 to TRBJ1-6; no reliable D call. This CDR3 comprises 15 residues. The germline V and J ends were trimmed by 2 bases and 2 bases, with 8 bases remaining between them. Germline assignment: CDR1 SGHTS and CDR2 YDEGEE. Full variable domain (rest looked up from reference TRBV5-8 and TRBJ1-6): EAGVTQSPTHLIKTRGQQATLRCSPISGHTSVYWYQQALGLGLQFLLWYDEGEERNRGNFPPRFSGRQFPNYSSELNVNALELEDSALYLCASSFMGTYNSPLHFGNGTRLTVT.

This clonotype has just a few counts. V is TRBV20-1 and J is TRBJ1-4; D gene ambiguous. Germline V gene lookup returns CDR1 DFQATT and CDR2 SNEGSKA (reference sequence). The CDR3 is made up of 11 amino acids. The V and J ends lost 7 bases and 15 bases respectively, with 18 bases between them. The CDR3 region has the DNA TGCAGTGTCCCCGGTCGTGGAGTATTGTTTTTT. Encoded protein: CSVPGRGVLFF.

This clonotype has a handful of counts. The rearrangement joins TRBV6-6 to TRBJ1-5; D not certain. With 8 bases removed from V and 6 bases from J, the gap between germline ends came to 8 bases. Looked up from germline, CDR1 is MNHNY and CDR2 is SVGAGI (reference sequence). The length of the CDR3 is 11 residues. The CDR3 DNA sequence: TGTGCCAGCGGTGGAAGTCAGCCCCAGCATTTT. This translates into CASGGSQPQHF.

This clonotype was counted between two and nine times. The chain joins TRBV2 to TRBJ2-2, with a possible D match to TRBD2 (6 bases). The germline V gene encodes CDR1 SNHLY and CDR2 FYNNEI. Trimming stripped 8 bases from V and 1 base from J, with 11 bases between. This CDR3 comprises 14 residues. The CDR3 DNA reads TGTGCCAGCGGGGGGAGTGGGAACACCGGGGAGCTGTTTTTT. It yields the protein CASGGSGNTGELFF.

This chain links TRBV10-3 with TRBJ2-7; D perhaps matches TRBD2 (6 bases). The CDR3 extends over 13 amino acids. Deletions cut 8 bases from V and 7 bases from J, with 18 bases between. The germline CDR1 and CDR2 sequences are ENHRY and SYGVKD. The CDR3 region has the DNA TGTGCCATCGGGGGGACGGACCACGGGGAGCAGTACTTC. Its protein is CAIGGTDHGEQYF.

V is TRBV20-1 and J is TRBJ1-4; 12 bases align to TRBD1. The V and J ends lost 1 base and 8 bases, in that order; junction bases with no gene match: 11. CDR1 and CDR2 from the germline V gene are DFQATT and SNEGSKA (reference sequence). The CDR3 sequence is 17 residues long. Written as DNA, the CDR3 is TGCAGTGCTAGAGGAACCGGGGACAGGGGGCGAGGGGAAAAACTGTTTTTT. Protein product: CSARGTGDRGRGEKLFF.

This clonotype was observed a single time. The rearrangement links TRBV7-3 to TRBJ1-4; maybe TRBD1 (6 bases). This CDR3 contains 15 residues. Trimming took 4 bases from V and 2 from J, leaving 11 bases between them. Germline loops: CDR1 SGHTA, CDR2 FQGTGA. This CDR3 reads CASSSPGATNEKLFF. CDR3 sequence (DNA): TGTGCCAGCAGCTCCCCAGGGGCCACTAATGAAAAACTGTTTTTT.

This sequence joins TRBV10-2 and TRBJ2-5; tentatively, D is TRBD1 (6 bases). The CDR3 covers 14 residues. The germline gives CDR1 WSHSY, CDR2 SAAADI. V was pared by 3 bases and J by 4 bases, with 12 bases between. The CDR3 bases are TGCGCCAGCAGTGACCAGGGGACCCCAGAGACCCAGTACTTC. Its translation is CASSDQGTPETQYF.

The table lists this clonotype with a few counts. CDR3 bases: TGCAGCGTTGGGGACACCCTCTCTGGAAACACCATATATTTT. The encoded protein is CSVGDTLSGNTIYF. V and J are TRBV29-1 and TRBJ1-3; weak D call: TRBD1 (6 bases). Germline CDR1 is SQVTM and CDR2 is ANQGSEA. Trimming cost V 4 bases and J 0 bases, with 10 bases left between them. The CDR3 runs 14 residues.

This clonotype was seen a handful of times. The chain has TRBV20-1 and TRBJ2-5; perhaps TRBD1 as D (5 bases). The V gene's germline CDR1 is DFQATT and CDR2 SNEGSKA (reference sequence). The CDR3 spans 13 residues. Trimming took off 5 bases at V and 7 bases at J, with 17 bases between the two ends. CDR3 protein: CSADPGAVGTQYF. For the CDR3, the DNA is TGCAGTGCTGACCCTGGGGCCGTAGGGACCCAGTACTTC.

Comments on this clonotype: Being one base from a much bigger clone, this may be a read error. The chain is built from TRBV24-1 and TRBJ1-1; a weak D match, TRBD1 (6 bases). Germline CDR1 reads KGHDR; CDR2 reads SFDVKD. The CDR3 consists of 13 residues. The CDR3 sequence: CVTSTGTNTEAFF. DNA of the CDR3: TGTGTCACCAGTACAGGGACGAACACTGAAGCTTTCTTT.

This chain joins TRBV7-6 and TRBJ1-3; D is undetermined. The CDR3 length is 16 residues. The ends were cut back, 1 base at V and 0 bases at J, with 10 bases in the middle. Germline CDR1 and CDR2: SGHVS and FNYEAQ. The chain's CDR3 is CASSLVRPSSGNTIYF. The CDR3 nucleotides read TGTGCCAGCAGCTTAGTTAGGCCGAGCTCTGGAAACACCATATATTTT.

This chain uses TRBV4-1 with TRBJ2-7; D might be TRBD1 (5 bases). The germline V gene encodes CDR1 MGHRA and CDR2 YSYEKL. The CDR3 length is 15 residues. V was cut by 0 bases and J by 4 bases, with 13 bases left in between. CDR3 in DNA: TGCGCCAGCAGCCAAGATGACAGAACTGGGTACGAGCAGTACTTC. It yields the protein CASSQDDRTGYEQYF.

The chain has TRBV20-1 and TRBJ2-5; the D gene is possibly TRBD1 (6 bases). This CDR3 spans 15 amino acids. CDR1 and CDR2 (germline): DFQATT, SNEGSKA (reference sequence). V shed 6 bases and J shed 1 base, with 18 bases lying between them. The CDR3 spells CSAPDSGVSQETQYF. In nucleotides, the CDR3 is TGCAGTGCGCCGGACAGTGGGGTCTCCCAAGAGACCCAGTACTTC.

To note about this clonotype: The junction and the germline gene differ at one end; a read error may be behind it. The chain joins TRBV5-1 to TRBJ1-5; D might be TRBD1 (5 bases). The CDR3 extends over 14 amino acids. Germline-derived CDR1 and CDR2 are SGHRS and YFSETQ. The CDR3 DNA sequence: TGTGCCAGCAGCTCATCCCAGGGAGATCAGCCCCAGCATTTT. Translation gives CASSSSQGDQPQHF.

In its sample, this clonotype was seen many times. The chain links TRBV24-1 to TRBJ2-7, with D possibly called TRBD1 or TRBD2 (7 bases each). Trimming left V 11 bases short and J 3 bases short, with 16 bases between. This CDR3 is built from 13 residues. Germline CDR1 and CDR2: KGHDR and SFDVKD. The CDR3 sequence: CAISTGTNYEQYF. The DNA of the CDR3 is TGTGCCATCTCGACAGGGACTAACTACGAGCAGTACTTC.